The 25 T cell receptor beta chains given below trace back to one sample, sequenced in a study of cytomegalovirus exposure and HLA in healthy donors. The study ran its PCR with 60 Vbeta and 13 Jbeta primers. Sequencing was performed with immunoSEQ multiplex PCR; in TCRdb, only in-frame clones are kept and a portion is missing. The sample has approximately 100,000 clones; about 70% are singletons. Sequences were obtained from PBMCs. The receptors shown here come from a middle-aged man in good health and CMV-seropositive.

The chain has TRBV5-1 and TRBJ1-1; 7 bases agree with TRBD1. The V gene end was trimmed by 5 bases and the J gene end by 5 bases; junction bases not matched to a gene: 6. Germline V lookup: CDR1 SGHRS, CDR2 YFSETQ. This CDR3 is 13 amino acids long. CDR3 region: CASSEGARTEAFF. For the CDR3, the DNA is TGCGCCAGCAGTGAGGGGGCGCGGACTGAAGCTTTCTTT.

The CDR3 DNA sequence: TGCGCCAGCACCACGGAGAAGGTTCGTAATGAAAAACTGTTTTTT. Amino acid sequence: CASTTEKVRNEKLFF. The J gene is TRBJ1-4, the V gene TRBV23-1; D ambiguous. TRBV23-1 is labeled an ORF, and its function is uncertain. The V and J ends lost 7 bases and 4 bases respectively, with 16 bases between them. The CDR3 is 15 amino acids.

The chain employs TRBV19 and TRBJ1-2, with D unclear. The CDR3 loop spans 14 amino acids. Germline-derived CDR1 and CDR2 are LNHDA and SQIVND (reference sequence). V lost 7 bases to trimming and J lost 3 bases, with 15 bases between them. CDR3 amino acids: CASTLDGIDYGYTF. CDR3 coding DNA: TGTGCCAGTACCCTTGATGGCATTGACTATGGCTACACCTTC.

On this clone: One junction end does not reproduce the germline sequence, and a read error may be involved. This CDR3 is also generated by other DNA sequences in the sample. The genes are TRBV2 and TRBJ1-2, with TRBD1 matching over 7 bases. The CDR3 consists of 19 residues. CDR1 is SNHLY and CDR2 is FYNNEI in the germline V gene. In nucleotides, the CDR3 is TGTGCCAGCAGTGAAGGAGGGGGCCCGACATATCCAACGCCCGCTGGCTACACTTTC. Translating gives CASSEGGGPTYPTPAGYTF.

The chain uses TRBV19 and TRBJ1-5; D ambiguous. There are 12 residues in the CDR3. CDR1 and CDR2 from the germline V gene are LNHDA and SQIVND (reference sequence). V was pared by 3 bases and J by 7 bases, with 7 bases between. The CDR3 nucleotides are TGTGCCAGTAGTATGAGACTCCAGCCCCAGCATTTT. Translating it yields CASSMRLQPQHF.

A few counts support this clone. The chain employs TRBV4-2 and TRBJ2-1; D is possibly TRBD1 (6 bases). Trimming left V 5 bases short and J 8 bases short, with 28 bases between. The CDR3 runs 18 residues. The V gene's germline CDR1 is LGHNA and CDR2 YNFKEQ. The CDR3 DNA reads as TGTGCCAGCAGCGTACGAGCGTCCGGGACACCTTTAGCCCATGAGCAGTTCTTC. As protein: CASSVRASGTPLAHEQFF.

This clone came up once. The chain's CDR3 is CASRQEGLAGGSYEQYF. Written as DNA, the CDR3 is TGTGCCAGCCGACAAGAAGGACTAGCGGGGGGCTCCTACGAGCAGTACTTC. This rearrangement joins TRBV21-1 to TRBJ2-7; the tabulated D call, TRBD2, remains unverified against the DNA. TRBV21-1 is termed a pseudogene. CDR3 length: 17 amino acids.

This clone was picked up one time. This chain connects TRBV6-1 to TRBJ1-2, with 7 bases aligning to TRBD1. The germline CDR1 and CDR2 sequences are MNHNS and SASEGT. V lost 1 base, J lost 11 bases, and 4 bases stayed unmatched. This CDR3 region has 12 residues. The CDR3, as DNA: TGTGCCAGCAGTGAAGACAGGGGAAGATACACCTTC. Translation: CASSEDRGRYTF.

In its sample, this clone was seen once. The chain joins TRBV12-5 to TRBJ2-7; 8 nucleotides line up with TRBD1. V lost 2 bases, J lost 6 bases, and 12 bases stayed unmatched. Germline assignment: CDR1 LGHNT and CDR2 FRNRAP. The CDR3 is 16 residues long. CDR3 in amino acids: CASGLLQGVEVGEQYF. CDR3 nucleotide sequence: TGTGCTAGTGGTTTGTTACAGGGGGTAGAGGTAGGCGAGCAGTACTTC.

The rearrangement joins TRBV5-1 to TRBJ1-2; D is uncertain. Germline values: CDR1 SGHRS, CDR2 YFSETQ. The CDR3 runs 14 residues. V was shortened by 0 bases and J by 2 bases, with 8 bases between the two germline ends. CDR3: CASSLDAENYGYTF. CDR3 DNA sequence: TGCGCCAGCAGCTTGGATGCAGAAAACTATGGCTACACCTTC.

The chain employs TRBV4-1 and TRBJ2-1; possibly TRBD2 for D (6 bases). CDR3 length equals 16 residues. Trimming shortened V by 4 bases and J by 2 bases, and 15 bases separated the two germline ends. The V gene's germline CDR1 is MGHRA and CDR2 YSYEKL. Here the CDR3 reads CASSPRDSPTYNEQFF. The CDR3 coding sequence is TGCGCCAGCAGCCCTCGGGACTCGCCGACCTACAATGAGCAGTTCTTC.

The J gene is TRBJ1-4, the V gene TRBV7-9; TRBD1 is a possible D gene (5 bases). Trimming pared 5 bases from V and 2 bases from J, leaving 12 bases between. CDR3 length: 15 amino acids. CDR1 SEHNR and CDR2 FQNEAQ come from the germline V gene (reference sequence). The CDR3 reads CASSVTGVTNEKLFF. In DNA, the CDR3 is TGTGCCAGCAGCGTCACAGGTGTGACTAATGAAAAACTGTTTTTT. Complete variable domain (other parts from reference TRBV7-9 and TRBJ1-4): DTGVSQNPRHKITKRGQNVTFRCDPISEHNRLYWYRQTLGQGPEFLTYFQNEAQLEKSRLLSDRFSAERPKGSFSTLEIQRTEQGDSAMYLCASSVTGVTNEKLFFGSGTQLSVL.

This clone appeared once. The V call is TRBV11-3, the J call TRBJ1-4, with 10 bases aligning to TRBD1. Trimming cost V 4 bases and J 5 bases; bases outside gene matches: 10. CDR1 SGHNT and CDR2 YENEEA come from the germline V gene. The CDR3 contains 17 residues. The CDR3 coding sequence is TGTGCCAGCAGCTCCGACTCGGGACAGGGGCCCAATGAAAAACTGTTTTTT. Residues: CASSSDSGQGPNEKLFF.

The genes are TRBV5-1 and TRBJ2-5; weak D call: TRBD1 (6 bases). Trimming took 3 bases from V and 3 from J, leaving 15 bases between them. CDR1 SGHRS and CDR2 YFSETQ come from the germline V gene. This CDR3 has 15 residues. The CDR3 nucleotides are TGCGCCAGCAGCTCAACAGGGCAGGTGGAAGAGACCCAGTACTTC. The encoded protein is CASSSTGQVEETQYF. The variable domain in full, completed from reference TRBV5-1 and TRBJ2-5, reads KAGVTQTPRYLIKTRGQQVTLSCSPISGHRSVSWYQQTPGQGLQFLFEYFSETQRNKGNFPGRFSGRQFSNSRSEMNVSTLELGDSALYLCASSSTGQVEETQYFGPGTRLLVL.

This clone occurred a few times. The chain combines TRBV27 with TRBJ2-7; TRBD1 agrees at 9 bases. V shed 3 bases and J 0 bases; nucleotides not matched to a gene: 6. Per the germline V gene, CDR1 is MNHEY and CDR2 is SMNVEV (reference sequence). This CDR3 contains 16 residues. The CDR3 region has the DNA TGTGCCAGCAGTTTTCTAGGACAGGGGCTCTCCTACGAGCAGTACTTC. This translates into CASSFLGQGLSYEQYF.

The chain recombines TRBV6-1 with TRBJ2-2, with D unresolved. The V end was cut by 1 base, the J end by 0 bases, with 6 bases between. The germline gives CDR1 MNHNS, CDR2 SASEGT. The CDR3 is made up of 15 amino acids. In DNA form, the CDR3 reads TGTGCCAGCAGTGAAGGGCGGACGAACACCGGGGAGCTGTTTTTT. Amino acids: CASSEGRTNTGELFF.

The V and J genes are TRBV5-1 and TRBJ2-5; 11 bases agree with TRBD2. Germline V gives CDR1 SGHRS, CDR2 YFSETQ. J lost 0 bases, V lost 4 bases, and 8 bases had no gene match. The CDR3 is 17 amino acids. The CDR3 DNA is TGCGCCAGCAGCGTCACTAGCGGGGGATTCTACCAAGAGACCCAGTACTTC. Translated: CASSVTSGGFYQETQYF.

V usage is TRBV5-1 and J usage is TRBJ2-5, with 7 bases identical to TRBD2. Trimming at V came to 0 bases and at J to 5 bases, leaving 1 base not matched to a gene. CDR1 and CDR2 from the germline V gene are SGHRS and YFSETQ. CDR3 length: 13 amino acids. CDR3 coding DNA: TGCGCCAGCAGCTTGGCCGGGAGGGAGACCCAGTACTTC. It codes for CASSLAGRETQYF.

Relative to its sample, this clone is medium-sized. The same CDR3 arises from other DNA sequences in this sample as well. This chain joins TRBV9 and TRBJ2-3; a weak D match, TRBD2 (6 bases). Germline assignment: CDR1 SGDLS and CDR2 YYNGEE. The CDR3 is 15 residues long. V lost 1 base and J lost 0, with 9 bases in between. Here the CDR3 reads CASSVSGTSTDTQYF. The DNA for the CDR3 is TGTGCCAGCAGCGTATCGGGGACTAGCACAGATACGCAGTATTTT.

The rearrangement uses TRBV7-3 and TRBJ1-1; D gene ambiguous. Trimming pared 4 bases from V and 1 base from J, leaving 16 bases between. CDR3 length: 16 residues. Germline lookup yields CDR1 SGHTA and CDR2 FQGTGA. Here the CDR3 DNA reads TGTGCCAGCAGCTCCCACGGAGGGCGAGGGAACACTGAAGCTTTCTTT. It yields the protein CASSSHGGRGNTEAFF.

The chain carries TRBV10-2 and TRBJ1-5; D is perhaps TRBD1 (6 bases). The V and J ends lost 0 bases and 2 bases respectively, with 8 bases between them. Germline values: CDR1 WSHSY, CDR2 SAAADI. The CDR3 covers 15 residues. The CDR3 region has the DNA TGCGCCAGCAGTGAGTCGGACAGAGGCAATCAGCCCCAGCATTTT. This sequence encodes CASSESDRGNQPQHF.

A few counts support this clone. This chain connects TRBV5-1 to TRBJ1-2, with TRBD1 matching 11 bases. Germline V gene lookup returns CDR1 SGHRS and CDR2 YFSETQ. Germline trimming cut 3 bases from V and 7 bases from J; bases unmatched to any gene: 2. The CDR3 is 13 residues long. CDR3 coding DNA: TGCGCCAGCAGCTCGGACAGGGGGCTTGGCTACACCTTC. Translating gives CASSSDRGLGYTF.

CDR3 residues: CAIRRGLEETQYF. For the CDR3, the DNA is TGTGCCATCAGGAGGGGACTGGAGGAGACCCAGTACTTC. The rearrangement uses TRBV10-3 and TRBJ2-5; TRBD2 might be the D (6 bases). Per germline, CDR1 ENHRY and CDR2 SYGVKD. V lost 6 bases and J lost 5, with 13 bases in between. CDR3 length equals 13 residues.

This chain joins TRBV15 and TRBJ1-2; 9 nucleotides match TRBD1. J gave up 7 bases and V 7 bases, and 19 bases lay outside the gene matches. In germline, CDR1 is LNHNV, CDR2 YYDKDF (reference sequence). The CDR3 consists of 17 residues. This chain's CDR3 is CATTPGTGRGLEGGYTF. CDR3 DNA sequence: TGTGCCACCACCCCGGGGACAGGGAGAGGTCTAGAGGGTGGCTACACCTTC. Full variable domain (outside the CDR3, taken from reference TRBV15 and TRBJ1-2): DAMVIQNPRYQVTQFGKPVTLSCSQTLNHNVMYWYQQKSSQAPKLLFHYYDKDFNNEADTPDNFQSRRPNTSFCFLDIRSPGLGDTAMYLCATTPGTGRGLEGGYTFGSGTRLTVV.

The chain couples TRBV9 to TRBJ1-1; D remains ambiguous. The V end was cut by 2 bases, the J end by 1 base, with 6 bases between. Looked up from germline, CDR1 is SGDLS and CDR2 is YYNGEE. This CDR3 region has 13 residues. In DNA form, the CDR3 reads TGTGCCAGCAGCGTGGGCAGGAACACTGAAGCTTTCTTT. It yields the protein CASSVGRNTEAFF.